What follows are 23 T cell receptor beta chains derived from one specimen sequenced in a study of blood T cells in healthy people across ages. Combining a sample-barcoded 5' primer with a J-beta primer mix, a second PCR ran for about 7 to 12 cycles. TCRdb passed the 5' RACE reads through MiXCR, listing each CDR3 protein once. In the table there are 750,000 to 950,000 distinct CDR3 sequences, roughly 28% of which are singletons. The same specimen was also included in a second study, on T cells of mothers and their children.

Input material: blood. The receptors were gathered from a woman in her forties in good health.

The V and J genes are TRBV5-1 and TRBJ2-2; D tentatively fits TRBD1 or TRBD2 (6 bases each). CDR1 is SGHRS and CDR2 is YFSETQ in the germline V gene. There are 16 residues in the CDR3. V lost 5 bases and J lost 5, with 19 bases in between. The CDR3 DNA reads TGCGCCAGCAGTCCCCGGGGGCAGGATCTAACCGGGGAGCTGTTTTTT. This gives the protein CASSPRGQDLTGELFF. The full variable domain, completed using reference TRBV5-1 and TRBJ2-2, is KAGVTQTPRYLIKTRGQQVTLSCSPISGHRSVSWYQQTPGQGLQFLFEYFSETQRNKGNFPGRFSGRQFSNSRSEMNVSTLELGDSALYLCASSPRGQDLTGELFFGEGSRLTVL.

CDR3 sequence: CSVEGTGLNTEAFF. The CDR3 DNA is TGCAGCGTTGAGGGGACAGGATTGAACACTGAAGCTTTCTTT. The J gene is TRBJ1-1, the V gene TRBV29-1; 8 nucleotides align to TRBD1. The CDR3 consists of 14 residues. Germline trimming cut 3 bases from V and 0 bases from J; bases unmatched to any gene: 3. The V gene's germline CDR1 is SQVTM and CDR2 ANQGSEA.

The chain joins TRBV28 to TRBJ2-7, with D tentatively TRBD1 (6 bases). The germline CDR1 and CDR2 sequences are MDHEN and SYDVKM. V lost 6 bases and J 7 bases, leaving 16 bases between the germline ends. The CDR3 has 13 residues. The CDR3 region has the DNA TGTGCCAGCAGCCCAACAGGGTACGGTGAGCAGTACTTC. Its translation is CASSPTGYGEQYF.

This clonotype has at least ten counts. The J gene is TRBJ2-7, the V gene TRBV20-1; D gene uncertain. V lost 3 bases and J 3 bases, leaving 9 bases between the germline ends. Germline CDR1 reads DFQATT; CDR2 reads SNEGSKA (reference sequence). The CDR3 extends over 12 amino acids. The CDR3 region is CSASLQNYEQYF. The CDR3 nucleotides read TGCAGTGCTAGTTTACAAAACTACGAGCAGTACTTC.

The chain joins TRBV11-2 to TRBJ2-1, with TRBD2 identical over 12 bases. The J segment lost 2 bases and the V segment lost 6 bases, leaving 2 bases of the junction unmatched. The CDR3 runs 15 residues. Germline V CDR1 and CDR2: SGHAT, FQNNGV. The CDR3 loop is CASRGLAGTYNEQFF. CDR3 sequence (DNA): TGTGCCAGCAGGGGACTAGCGGGTACCTACAATGAGCAGTTCTTC.

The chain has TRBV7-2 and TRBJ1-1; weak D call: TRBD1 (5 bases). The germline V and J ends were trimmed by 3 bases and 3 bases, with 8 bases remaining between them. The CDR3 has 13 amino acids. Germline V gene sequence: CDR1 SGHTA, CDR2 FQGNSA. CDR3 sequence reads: CASSFEGYTEAFF. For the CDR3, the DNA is TGTGCCAGCAGCTTTGAGGGGTACACTGAAGCTTTCTTT.

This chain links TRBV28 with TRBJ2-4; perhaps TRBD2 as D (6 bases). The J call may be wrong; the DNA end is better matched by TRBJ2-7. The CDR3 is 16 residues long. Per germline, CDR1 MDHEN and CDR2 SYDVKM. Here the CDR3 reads CASSQGPIASGYEQYF. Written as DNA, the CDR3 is TGTGCCAGCAGCCAGGGCCCCATAGCGAGCGGGTACGAGCAGTACTTC.

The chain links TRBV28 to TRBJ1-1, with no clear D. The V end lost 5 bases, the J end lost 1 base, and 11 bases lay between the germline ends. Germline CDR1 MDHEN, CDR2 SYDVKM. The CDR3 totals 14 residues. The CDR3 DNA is TGTGCCAGCAGTCTACAGATTTGGAACACTGAAGCTTTCTTT. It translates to CASSLQIWNTEAFF.

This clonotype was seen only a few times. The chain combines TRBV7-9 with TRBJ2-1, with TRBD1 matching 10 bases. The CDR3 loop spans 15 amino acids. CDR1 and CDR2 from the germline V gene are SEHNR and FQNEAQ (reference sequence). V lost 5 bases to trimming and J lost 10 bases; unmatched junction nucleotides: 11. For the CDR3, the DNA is TGTGCCAGCAGCCTGACAGGGGGCAGCGCCTACGAGCAGTTCTTC. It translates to CASSLTGGSAYEQFF. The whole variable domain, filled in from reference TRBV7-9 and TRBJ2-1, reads DTGVSQNPRHKITKRGQNVTFRCDPISEHNRLYWYRQTLGQGPEFLTYFQNEAQLEKSRLLSDRFSAERPKGSFSTLEIQRTEQGDSAMYLCASSLTGGSAYEQFFGPGTRLTVL.

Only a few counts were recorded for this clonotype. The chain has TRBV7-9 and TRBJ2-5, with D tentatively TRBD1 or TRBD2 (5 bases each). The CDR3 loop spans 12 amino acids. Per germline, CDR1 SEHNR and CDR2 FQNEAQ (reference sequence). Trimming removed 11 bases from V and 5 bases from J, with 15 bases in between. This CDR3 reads CAGRGWGETQYF. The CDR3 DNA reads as TGTGCCGGCCGAGGATGGGGGGAGACCCAGTACTTC.

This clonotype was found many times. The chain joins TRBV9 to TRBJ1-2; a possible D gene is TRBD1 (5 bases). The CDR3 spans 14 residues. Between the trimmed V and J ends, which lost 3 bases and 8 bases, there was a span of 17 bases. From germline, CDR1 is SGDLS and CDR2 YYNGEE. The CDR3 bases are TGTGCCAGCAGCGAGACCCCAGAGGGGAGCGGCTACACCTTC. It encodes CASSETPEGSGYTF.

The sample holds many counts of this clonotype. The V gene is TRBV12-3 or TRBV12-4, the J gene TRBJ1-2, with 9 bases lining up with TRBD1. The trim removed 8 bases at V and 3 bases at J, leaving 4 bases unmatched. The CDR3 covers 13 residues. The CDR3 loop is CASETGGDYGYTF. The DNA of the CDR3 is TGTGCCAGCGAGACAGGGGGGGACTATGGCTACACCTTC.

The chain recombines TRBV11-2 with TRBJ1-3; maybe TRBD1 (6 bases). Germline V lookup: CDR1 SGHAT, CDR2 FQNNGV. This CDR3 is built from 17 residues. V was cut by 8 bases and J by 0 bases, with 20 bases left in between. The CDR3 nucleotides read TGTGCCAGCGGCATTAGTATAGGGGGGAACTCTGGAAACACCATATATTTT. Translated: CASGISIGGNSGNTIYF.

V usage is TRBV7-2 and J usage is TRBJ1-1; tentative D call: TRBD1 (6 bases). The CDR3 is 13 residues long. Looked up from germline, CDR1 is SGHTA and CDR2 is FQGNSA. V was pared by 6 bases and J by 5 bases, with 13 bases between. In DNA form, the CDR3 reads TGTGCCAGCAGAATAACAGGGTTAACTGAAGCTTTCTTT. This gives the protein CASRITGLTEAFF.

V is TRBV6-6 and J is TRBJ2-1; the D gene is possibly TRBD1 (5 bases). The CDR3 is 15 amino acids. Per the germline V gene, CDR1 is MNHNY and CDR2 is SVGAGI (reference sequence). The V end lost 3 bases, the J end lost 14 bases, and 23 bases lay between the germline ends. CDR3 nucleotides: TGTGCCAGCAGTTATCTGAGCAGGGTGGCCGACGAGGAGTTCTTC. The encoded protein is CASSYLSRVADEEFF.

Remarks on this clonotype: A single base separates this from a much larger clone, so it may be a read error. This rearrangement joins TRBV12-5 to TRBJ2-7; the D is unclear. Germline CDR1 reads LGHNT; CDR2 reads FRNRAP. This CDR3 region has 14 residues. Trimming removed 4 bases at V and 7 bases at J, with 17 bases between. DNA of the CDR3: TGTGCTAGTGGTTCCGACTGGGAAAGGGATGAGCAGTACTTC. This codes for CASGSDWERDEQYF.

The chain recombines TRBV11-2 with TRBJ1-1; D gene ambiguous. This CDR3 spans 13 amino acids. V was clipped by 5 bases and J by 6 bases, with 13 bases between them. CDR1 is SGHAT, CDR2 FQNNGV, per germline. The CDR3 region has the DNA TGTGCCAGCAGCCCCCTCCGGAGCGCTGAAGCTTTCTTT. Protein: CASSPLRSAEAFF.

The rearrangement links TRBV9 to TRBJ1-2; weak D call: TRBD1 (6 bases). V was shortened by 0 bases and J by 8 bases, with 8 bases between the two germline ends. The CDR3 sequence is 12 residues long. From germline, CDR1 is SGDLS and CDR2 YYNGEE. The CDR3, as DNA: TGTGCCAGCAGCGTAGCTGGGGGCGGCTACACCTTC. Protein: CASSVAGGGYTF. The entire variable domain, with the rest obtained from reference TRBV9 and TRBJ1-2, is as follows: DSGVTQTPKHLITATGQRVTLRCSPRSGDLSVYWYQQSLDQGLQFLIQYYNGEERAKGNILERFSAQQFPDLHSELNLSSLELGDSALYFCASSVAGGGYTFGSGTRLTVV.

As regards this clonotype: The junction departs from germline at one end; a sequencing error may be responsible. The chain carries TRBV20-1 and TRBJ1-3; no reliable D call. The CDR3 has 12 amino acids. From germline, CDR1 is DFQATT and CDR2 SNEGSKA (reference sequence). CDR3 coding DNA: TGCAGTGCTGAAGAAAAGGGAAACGCCATATATTTT. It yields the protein CSAEEKGNAIYF.

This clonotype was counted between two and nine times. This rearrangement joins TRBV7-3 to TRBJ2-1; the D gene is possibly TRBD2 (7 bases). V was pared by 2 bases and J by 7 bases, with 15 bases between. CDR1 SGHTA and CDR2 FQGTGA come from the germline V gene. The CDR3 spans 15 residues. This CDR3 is CASSLHGGRGNEQFF. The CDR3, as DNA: TGTGCCAGCAGCTTACACGGGGGGCGGGGGAATGAGCAGTTCTTC.

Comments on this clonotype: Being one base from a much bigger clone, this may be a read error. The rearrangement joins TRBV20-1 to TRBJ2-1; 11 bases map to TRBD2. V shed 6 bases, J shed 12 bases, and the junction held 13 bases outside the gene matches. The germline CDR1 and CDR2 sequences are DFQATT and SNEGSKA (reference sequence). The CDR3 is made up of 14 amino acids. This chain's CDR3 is CSARSGGARDGQFF. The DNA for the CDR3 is TGCAGTGCCCGTAGCGGGGGGGCGAGGGATGGGCAGTTCTTC.

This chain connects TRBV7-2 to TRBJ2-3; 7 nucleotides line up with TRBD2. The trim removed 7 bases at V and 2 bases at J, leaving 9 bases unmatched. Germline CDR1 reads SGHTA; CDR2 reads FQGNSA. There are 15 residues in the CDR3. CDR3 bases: TGTGCCAGCACCCAGTTCGGGGGGAACACAGATACGCAGTATTTT. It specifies CASTQFGGNTDTQYF.

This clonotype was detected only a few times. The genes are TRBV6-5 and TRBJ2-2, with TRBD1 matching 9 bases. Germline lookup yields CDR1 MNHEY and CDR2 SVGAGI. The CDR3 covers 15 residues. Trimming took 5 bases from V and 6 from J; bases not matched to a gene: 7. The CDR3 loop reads CASSGNRGLAGELFF. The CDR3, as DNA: TGTGCCAGCAGTGGTAACAGGGGGCTGGCCGGGGAGCTGTTTTTT.